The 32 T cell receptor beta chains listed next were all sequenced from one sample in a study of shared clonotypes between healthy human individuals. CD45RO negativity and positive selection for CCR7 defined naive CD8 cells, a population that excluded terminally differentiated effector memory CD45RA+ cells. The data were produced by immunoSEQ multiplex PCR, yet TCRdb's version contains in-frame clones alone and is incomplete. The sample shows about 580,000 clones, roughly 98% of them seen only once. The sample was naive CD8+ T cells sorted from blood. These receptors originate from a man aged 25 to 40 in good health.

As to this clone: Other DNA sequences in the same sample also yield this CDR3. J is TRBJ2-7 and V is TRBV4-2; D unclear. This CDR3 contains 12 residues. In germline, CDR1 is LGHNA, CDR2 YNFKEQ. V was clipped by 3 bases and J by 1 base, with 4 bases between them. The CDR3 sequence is CASSQGSYEQYF. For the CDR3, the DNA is TGTGCCAGCAGCCAGGGGTCCTACGAGCAGTACTTC.

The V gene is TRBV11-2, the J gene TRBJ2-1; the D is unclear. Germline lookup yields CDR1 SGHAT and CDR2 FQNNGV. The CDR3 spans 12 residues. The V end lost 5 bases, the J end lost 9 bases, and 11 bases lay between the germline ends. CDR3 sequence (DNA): TGTGCCAGCAGCCAAGGACCAGGTGAGCAGTTCTTC. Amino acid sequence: CASSQGPGEQFF.

The CDR3 nucleotides read TGTGCCAGCAGCTTAGTGAACGTGGGGGAGCAGTACTTC. This codes for CASSLVNVGEQYF. This chain joins TRBV11-2 and TRBJ2-7; D not resolved. Germline V lookup: CDR1 SGHAT, CDR2 FQNNGV. This CDR3 comprises 13 residues. V lost 1 base, J lost 7 bases, and 11 bases lay in between.

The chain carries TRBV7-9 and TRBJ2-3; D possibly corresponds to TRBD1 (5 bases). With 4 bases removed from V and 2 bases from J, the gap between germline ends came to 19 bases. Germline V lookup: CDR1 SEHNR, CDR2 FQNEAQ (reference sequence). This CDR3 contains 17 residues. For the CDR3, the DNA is TGTGCCAGCAGCTCCACCACGACAGACGCTTACACAGATACGCAGTATTTT. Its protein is CASSSTTTDAYTDTQYF. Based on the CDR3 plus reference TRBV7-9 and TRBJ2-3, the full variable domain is DTGVSQNPRHKITKRGQNVTFRCDPISEHNRLYWYRQTLGQGPEFLTYFQNEAQLEKSRLLSDRFSAERPKGSFSTLEIQRTEQGDSAMYLCASSSTTTDAYTDTQYFGPGTRLTVL.

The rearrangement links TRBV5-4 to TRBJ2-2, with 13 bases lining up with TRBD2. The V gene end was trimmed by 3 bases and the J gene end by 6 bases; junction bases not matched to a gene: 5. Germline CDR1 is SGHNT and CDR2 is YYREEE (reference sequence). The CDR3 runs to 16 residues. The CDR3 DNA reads TGTGCCAGCAGCTCCACTAGCGGGAGGGATGCCGGGGAGCTGTTTTTT. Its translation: CASSSTSGRDAGELFF.

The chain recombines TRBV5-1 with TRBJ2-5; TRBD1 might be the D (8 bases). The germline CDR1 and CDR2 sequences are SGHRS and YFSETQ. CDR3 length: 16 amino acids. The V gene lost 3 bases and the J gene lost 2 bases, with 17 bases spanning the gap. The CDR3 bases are TGCGCCAGCAGCTCCGGACAGGGAGGGAGACAAGAGACCCAGTACTTC. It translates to CASSSGQGGRQETQYF.

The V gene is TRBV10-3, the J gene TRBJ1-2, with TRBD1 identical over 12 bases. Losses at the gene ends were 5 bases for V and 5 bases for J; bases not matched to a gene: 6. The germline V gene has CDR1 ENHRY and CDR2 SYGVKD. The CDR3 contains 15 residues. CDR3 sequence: CAISKGDRGLYGYTF. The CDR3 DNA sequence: TGTGCCATCAGTAAGGGGGACAGGGGGCTTTATGGCTACACCTTC.

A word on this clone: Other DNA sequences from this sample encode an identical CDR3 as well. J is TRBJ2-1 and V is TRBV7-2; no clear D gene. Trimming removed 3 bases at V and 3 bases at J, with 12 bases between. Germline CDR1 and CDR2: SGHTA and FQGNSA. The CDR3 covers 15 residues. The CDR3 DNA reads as TGTGCCAGCAGCTTGGACCCCGGCAGCTACAATGAGCAGTTCTTC. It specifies CASSLDPGSYNEQFF.

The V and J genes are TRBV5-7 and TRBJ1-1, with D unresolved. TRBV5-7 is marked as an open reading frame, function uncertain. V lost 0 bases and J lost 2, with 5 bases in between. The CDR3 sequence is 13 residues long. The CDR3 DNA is TGTGCCAGCAGCTTGGGCCCAAACACTGAAGCTTTCTTT. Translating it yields CASSLGPNTEAFF.

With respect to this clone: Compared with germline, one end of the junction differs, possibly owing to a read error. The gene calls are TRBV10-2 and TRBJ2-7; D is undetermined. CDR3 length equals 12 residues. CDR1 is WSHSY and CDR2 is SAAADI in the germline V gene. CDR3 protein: CASREYVYEQYF. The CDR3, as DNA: TGCGCCAGCAGGGAGTACGTCTACGAGCAGTACTTC.

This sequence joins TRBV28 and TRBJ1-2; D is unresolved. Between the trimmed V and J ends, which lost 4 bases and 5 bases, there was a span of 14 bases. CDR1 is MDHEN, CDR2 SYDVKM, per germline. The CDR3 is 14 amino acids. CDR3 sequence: CASSYMLEGYGYTF. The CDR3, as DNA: TGTGCCAGCAGTTACATGTTAGAAGGGTATGGCTACACCTTC.

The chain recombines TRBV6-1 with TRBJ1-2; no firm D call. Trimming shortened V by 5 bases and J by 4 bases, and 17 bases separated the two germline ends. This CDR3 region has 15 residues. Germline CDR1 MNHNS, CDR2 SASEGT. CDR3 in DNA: TGTGCCAGCAGTATAAACCCGACGGTTTCCTATGGCTACACCTTC. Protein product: CASSINPTVSYGYTF.

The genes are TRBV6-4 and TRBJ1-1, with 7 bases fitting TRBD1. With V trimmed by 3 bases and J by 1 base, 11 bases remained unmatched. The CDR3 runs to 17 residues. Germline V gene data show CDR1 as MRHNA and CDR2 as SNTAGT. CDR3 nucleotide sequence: TGTGCCAGCAGTGAGCCGACAGGGCCAGGGAGGAACACTGAAGCTTTCTTT. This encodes CASSEPTGPGRNTEAFF.

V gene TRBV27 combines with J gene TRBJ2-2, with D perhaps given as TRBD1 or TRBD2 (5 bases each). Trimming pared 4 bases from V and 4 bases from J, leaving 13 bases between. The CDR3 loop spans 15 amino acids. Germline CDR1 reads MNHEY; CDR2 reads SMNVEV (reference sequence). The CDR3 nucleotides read TGTGCCAGCAGTTATGGGGGTATGGCCACCGGGGAGCTGTTTTTT. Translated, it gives CASSYGGMATGELFF.

The CDR3: CATGTSGRGLGNEQFF. The CDR3 DNA reads TGTGCCACCGGGACTAGCGGGAGGGGGCTGGGGAATGAGCAGTTCTTC. This chain connects TRBV15 to TRBJ2-1; 16 bases line up with TRBD2. Trimming removed 8 bases from V and 7 bases from J; junction bases left unmatched: 8. The germline CDR1 and CDR2 sequences are LNHNV and YYDKDF (reference sequence). The CDR3 is made up of 16 amino acids.

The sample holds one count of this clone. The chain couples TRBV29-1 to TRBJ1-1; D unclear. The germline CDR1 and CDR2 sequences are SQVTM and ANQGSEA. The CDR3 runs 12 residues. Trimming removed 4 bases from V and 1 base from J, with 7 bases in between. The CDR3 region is CSVAGRNTEAFF. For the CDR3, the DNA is TGCAGCGTTGCTGGCAGGAACACTGAAGCTTTCTTT. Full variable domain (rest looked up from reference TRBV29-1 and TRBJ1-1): SAVISQKPSRDICQRGTSLTIQCQVDSQVTMMFWYRQQPGQSLTLIATANQGSEATYESGFVIDKFPISRPNLTFSTLTVSNMSPEDSSIYLCSVAGRNTEAFFGQGTRLTVV.

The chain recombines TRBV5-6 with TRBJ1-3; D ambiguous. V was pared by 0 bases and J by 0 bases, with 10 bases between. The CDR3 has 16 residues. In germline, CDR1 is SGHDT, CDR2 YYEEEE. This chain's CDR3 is CASSLGPMSSGNTIYF. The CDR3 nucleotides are TGTGCCAGCAGCTTGGGACCGATGAGCTCTGGAAACACCATATATTTT.

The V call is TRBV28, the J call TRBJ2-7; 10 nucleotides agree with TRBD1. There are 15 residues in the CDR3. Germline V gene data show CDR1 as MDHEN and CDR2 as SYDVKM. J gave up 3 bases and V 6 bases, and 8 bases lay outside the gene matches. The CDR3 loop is CASRPPGTGDYEQYF. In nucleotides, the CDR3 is TGTGCCAGCAGGCCCCCCGGGACAGGGGACTACGAGCAGTACTTC. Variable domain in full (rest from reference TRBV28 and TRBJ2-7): DVKVTQSSRYLVKRTGEKVFLECVQDMDHENMFWYRQDPGLGLRLIYFSYDVKMKEKGDIPEGYSVSREKKERFSLILESASTNQTSMYLCASRPPGTGDYEQYFGPGTRLTVT.

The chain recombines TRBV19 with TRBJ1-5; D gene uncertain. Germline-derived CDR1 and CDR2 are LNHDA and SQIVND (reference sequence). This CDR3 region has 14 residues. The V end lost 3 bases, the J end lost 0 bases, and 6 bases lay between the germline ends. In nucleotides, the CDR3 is TGTGCCAGTAGTATGTTGGGTAGCAATCAGCCCCAGCATTTT. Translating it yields CASSMLGSNQPQHF.

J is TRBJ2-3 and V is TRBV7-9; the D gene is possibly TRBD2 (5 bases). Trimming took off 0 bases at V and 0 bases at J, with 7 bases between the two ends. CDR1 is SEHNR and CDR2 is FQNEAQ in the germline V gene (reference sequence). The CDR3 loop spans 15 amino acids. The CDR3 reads CASSLAPGSTDTQYF. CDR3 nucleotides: TGTGCCAGCAGCTTAGCTCCGGGAAGCACAGATACGCAGTATTTT.

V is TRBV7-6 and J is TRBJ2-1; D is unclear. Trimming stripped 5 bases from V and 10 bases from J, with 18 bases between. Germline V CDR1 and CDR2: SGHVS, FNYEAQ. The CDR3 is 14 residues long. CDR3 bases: TGTGCCAGCAGCCTTGCCGGGCCCACAAACGAGCAGTTCTTC. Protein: CASSLAGPTNEQFF.

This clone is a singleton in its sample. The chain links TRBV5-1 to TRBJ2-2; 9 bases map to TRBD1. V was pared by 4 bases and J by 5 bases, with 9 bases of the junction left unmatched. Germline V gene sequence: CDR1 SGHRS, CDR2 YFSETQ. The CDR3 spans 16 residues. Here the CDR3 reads CASSPPGQGGTGELFF. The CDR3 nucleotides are TGCGCCAGCAGCCCTCCGGGACAGGGAGGAACCGGGGAGCTGTTTTTT.

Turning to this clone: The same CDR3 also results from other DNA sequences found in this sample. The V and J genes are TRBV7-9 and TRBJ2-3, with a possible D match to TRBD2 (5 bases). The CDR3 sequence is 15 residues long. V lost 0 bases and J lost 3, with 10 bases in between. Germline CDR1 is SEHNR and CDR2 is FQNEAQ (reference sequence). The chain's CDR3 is CASSLAGVGTDTQYF. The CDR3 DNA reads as TGTGCCAGCAGCTTAGCGGGAGTGGGGACAGATACGCAGTATTTT.

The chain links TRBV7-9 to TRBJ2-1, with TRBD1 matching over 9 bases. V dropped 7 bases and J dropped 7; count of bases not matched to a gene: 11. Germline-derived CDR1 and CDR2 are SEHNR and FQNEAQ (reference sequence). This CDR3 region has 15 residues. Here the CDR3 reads CASNPRDRAINEQFF. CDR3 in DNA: TGTGCCAGCAACCCACGGGACAGGGCCATTAATGAGCAGTTCTTC.

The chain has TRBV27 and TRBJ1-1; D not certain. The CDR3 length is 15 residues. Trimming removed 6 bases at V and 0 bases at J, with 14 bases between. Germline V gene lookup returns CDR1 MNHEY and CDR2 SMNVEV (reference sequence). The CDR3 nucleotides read TGTGCCAGCAGACCACAGACACTGATGAACACTGAAGCTTTCTTT. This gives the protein CASRPQTLMNTEAFF.

The CDR3, as DNA: TGTGCCAGCAGCCCCGGGGCGGAATACCTCCTACGAGGGCAGTACTTC. It codes for CASSPGAEYLLRGQYF. The chain carries TRBV14 and TRBJ2-7; TRBD1 or TRBD2 may be the D gene (5 bases each). Germline V gives CDR1 SGHDN, CDR2 FVKESK. The CDR3 runs to 16 residues. The V gene lost 4 bases and the J gene lost 9 bases, with 25 bases spanning the gap.

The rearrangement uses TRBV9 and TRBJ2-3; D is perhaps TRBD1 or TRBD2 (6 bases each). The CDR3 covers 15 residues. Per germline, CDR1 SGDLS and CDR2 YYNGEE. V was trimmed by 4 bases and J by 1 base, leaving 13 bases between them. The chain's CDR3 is CASSPGGQGTDTQYF. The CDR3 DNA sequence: TGTGCCAGCAGCCCCGGGGGCCAGGGCACAGATACGCAGTATTTT.

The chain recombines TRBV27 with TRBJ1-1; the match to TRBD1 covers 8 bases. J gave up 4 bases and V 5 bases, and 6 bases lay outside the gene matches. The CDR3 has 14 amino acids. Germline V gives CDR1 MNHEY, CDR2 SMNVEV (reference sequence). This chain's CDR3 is CASSPDRVGTEAFF. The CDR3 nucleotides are TGTGCCAGCAGTCCGGACAGGGTGGGCACTGAAGCTTTCTTT.

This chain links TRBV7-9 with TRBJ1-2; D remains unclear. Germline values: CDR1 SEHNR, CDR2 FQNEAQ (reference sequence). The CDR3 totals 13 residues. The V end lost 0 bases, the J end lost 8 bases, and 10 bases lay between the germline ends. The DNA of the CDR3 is TGTGCCAGCAGCTTAGCGCTGGGGAAAGGCTACACCTTC. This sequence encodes CASSLALGKGYTF.

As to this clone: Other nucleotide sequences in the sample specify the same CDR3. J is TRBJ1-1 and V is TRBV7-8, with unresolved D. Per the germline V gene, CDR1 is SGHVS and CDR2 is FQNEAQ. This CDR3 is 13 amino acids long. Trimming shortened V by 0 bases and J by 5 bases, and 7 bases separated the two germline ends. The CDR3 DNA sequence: TGTGCCAGCAGCTTAGCAGGTACGACTGAAGCTTTCTTT. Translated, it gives CASSLAGTTEAFF.

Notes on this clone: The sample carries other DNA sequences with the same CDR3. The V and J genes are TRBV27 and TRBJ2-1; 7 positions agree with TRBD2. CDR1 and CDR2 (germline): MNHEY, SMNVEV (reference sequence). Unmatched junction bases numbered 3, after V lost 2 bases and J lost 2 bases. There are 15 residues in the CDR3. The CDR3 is CASSLSLAAYNEQFF. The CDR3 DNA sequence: TGTGCCAGCAGTTTAAGCCTAGCGGCCTACAATGAGCAGTTCTTC.

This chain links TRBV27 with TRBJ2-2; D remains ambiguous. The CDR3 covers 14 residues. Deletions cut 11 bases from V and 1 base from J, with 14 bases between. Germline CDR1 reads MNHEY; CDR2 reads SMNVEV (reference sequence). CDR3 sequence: CASYSILNTGELFF. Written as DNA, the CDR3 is TGTGCCTCCTATTCTATTCTGAACACCGGGGAGCTGTTTTTT.